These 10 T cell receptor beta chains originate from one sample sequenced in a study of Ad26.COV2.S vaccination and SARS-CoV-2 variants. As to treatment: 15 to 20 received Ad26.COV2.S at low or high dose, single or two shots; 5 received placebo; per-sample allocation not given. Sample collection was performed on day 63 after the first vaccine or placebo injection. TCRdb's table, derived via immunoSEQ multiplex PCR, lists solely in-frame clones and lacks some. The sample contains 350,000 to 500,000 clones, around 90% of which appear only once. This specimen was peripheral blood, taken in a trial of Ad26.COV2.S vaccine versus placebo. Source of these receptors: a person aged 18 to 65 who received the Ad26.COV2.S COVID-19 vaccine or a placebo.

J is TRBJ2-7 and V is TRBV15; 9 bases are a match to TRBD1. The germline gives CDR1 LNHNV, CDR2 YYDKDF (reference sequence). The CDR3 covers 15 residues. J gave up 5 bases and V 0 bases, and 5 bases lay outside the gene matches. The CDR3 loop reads CATSRDRGQGHEQYF. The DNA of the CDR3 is TGTGCCACCAGCAGAGATCGGGGACAGGGCCACGAGCAGTACTTC. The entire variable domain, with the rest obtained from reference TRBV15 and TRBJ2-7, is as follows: DAMVIQNPRYQVTQFGKPVTLSCSQTLNHNVMYWYQQKSSQAPKLLFHYYDKDFNNEADTPDNFQSRRPNTSFCFLDIRSPGLGDTAMYLCATSRDRGQGHEQYFGPGTRLTVT.

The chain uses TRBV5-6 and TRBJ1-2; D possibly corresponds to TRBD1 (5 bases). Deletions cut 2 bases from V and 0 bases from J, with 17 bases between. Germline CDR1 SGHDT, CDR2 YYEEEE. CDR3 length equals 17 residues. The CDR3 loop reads CASSFGTRGWTNYGYTF. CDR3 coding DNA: TGTGCCAGCAGCTTCGGGACCCGGGGCTGGACTAACTATGGCTACACCTTC.

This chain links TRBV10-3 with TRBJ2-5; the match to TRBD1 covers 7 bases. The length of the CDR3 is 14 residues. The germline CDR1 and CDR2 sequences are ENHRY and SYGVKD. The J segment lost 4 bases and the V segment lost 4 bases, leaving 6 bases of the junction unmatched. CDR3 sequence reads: CAISAGGARETQYF. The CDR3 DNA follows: TGTGCCATCAGTGCAGGGGGAGCAAGAGAGACCCAGTACTTC.

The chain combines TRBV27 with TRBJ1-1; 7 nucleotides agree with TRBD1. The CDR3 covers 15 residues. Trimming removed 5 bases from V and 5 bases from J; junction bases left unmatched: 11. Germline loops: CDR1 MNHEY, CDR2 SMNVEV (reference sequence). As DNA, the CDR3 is TGTGCCAGCAGTGTCGCCGGGACAGAGGAAACTGAAGCTTTCTTT. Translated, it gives CASSVAGTEETEAFF.

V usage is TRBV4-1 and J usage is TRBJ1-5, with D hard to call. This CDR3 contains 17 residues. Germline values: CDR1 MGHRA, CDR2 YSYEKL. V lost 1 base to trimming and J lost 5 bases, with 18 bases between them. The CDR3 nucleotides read TGCGCCAGCAGCCAAGTAGGACCAGGACCATCCGATCAGCCCCAGCATTTT. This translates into CASSQVGPGPSDQPQHF.

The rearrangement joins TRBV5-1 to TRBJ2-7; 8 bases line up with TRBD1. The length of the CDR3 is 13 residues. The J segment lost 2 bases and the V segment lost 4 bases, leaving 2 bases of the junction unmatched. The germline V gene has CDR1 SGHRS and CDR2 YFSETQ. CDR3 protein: CASSQDRAYEQYF. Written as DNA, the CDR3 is TGCGCCAGCAGCCAGGACAGGGCCTACGAGCAGTACTTC.

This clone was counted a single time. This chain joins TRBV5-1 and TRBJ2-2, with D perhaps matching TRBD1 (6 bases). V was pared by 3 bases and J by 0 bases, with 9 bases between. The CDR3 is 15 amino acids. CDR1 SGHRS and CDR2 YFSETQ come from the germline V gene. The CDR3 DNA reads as TGCGCCAGCAGCTCGGACAGAGCGAACACCGGGGAGCTGTTTTTT. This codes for CASSSDRANTGELFF.

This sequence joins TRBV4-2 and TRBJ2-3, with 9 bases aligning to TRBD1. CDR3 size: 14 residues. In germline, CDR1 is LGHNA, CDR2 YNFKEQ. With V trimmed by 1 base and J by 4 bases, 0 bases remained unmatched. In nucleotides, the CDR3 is TGTGCCAGCAGCCAAGGGACAGGGGCAGATACGCAGTATTTT. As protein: CASSQGTGADTQYF.

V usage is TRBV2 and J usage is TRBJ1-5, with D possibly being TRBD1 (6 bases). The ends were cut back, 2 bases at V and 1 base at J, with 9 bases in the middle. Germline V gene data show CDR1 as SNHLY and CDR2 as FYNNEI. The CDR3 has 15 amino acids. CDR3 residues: CASSETGLSNQPQHF. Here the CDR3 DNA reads TGTGCCAGCAGTGAAACAGGGCTCAGCAATCAGCCCCAGCATTTT.

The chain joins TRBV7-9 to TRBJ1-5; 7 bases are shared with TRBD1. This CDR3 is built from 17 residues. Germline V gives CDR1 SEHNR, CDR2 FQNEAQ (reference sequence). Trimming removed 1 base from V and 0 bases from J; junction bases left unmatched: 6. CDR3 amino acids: CASSLVLGTDSNQPQHF. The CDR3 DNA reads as TGTGCCAGCAGCTTAGTCCTCGGGACAGATAGCAATCAGCCCCAGCATTTT. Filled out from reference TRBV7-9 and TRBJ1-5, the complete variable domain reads DTGVSQNPRHKITKRGQNVTFRCDPISEHNRLYWYRQTLGQGPEFLTYFQNEAQLEKSRLLSDRFSAERPKGSFSTLEIQRTEQGDSAMYLCASSLVLGTDSNQPQHFGDGTRLSIL.